This entry describes one TCR beta chain. Assignment of participants to cohorts was predicated upon participant-reported clinical history. The record originates from a study of blood T cell repertoires in COVID-19. The CDR3 has 16 amino acids. Germline lookup yields CDR1 MNHNS and CDR2 SASEGT. The ends were cut back, 3 bases at V and 4 bases at J, with 18 bases in the middle. Study processing details: Reference gene primers were amplified, and this amplification served to estimate nucleated cell counts. Clones were read by immunoSEQ multiplex PCR, and TCRdb kept only the in-frame ones, dropping some. Clone size and the V and J calls come from that table; the DNA yielded D and trimming. The profile shows approximately 210,000 clones, roughly 84% of them singletons.

The rearrangement links TRBV6-1 to TRBJ1-1; D is perhaps TRBD1 (6 bases). This TCR was sampled from a man aged 30-40 years in a cohort exposed to, infected with or recovered from COVID-19 (not recorded which). The specimen was PBMCs or T cells enriched from blood (not recorded which). CDR3 sequence reads: CASSDPAGAVSTEAFF. CDR3 DNA: TGTGCCAGCAGTGACCCCGCAGGGGCGGTCTCCACTGAAGCTTTCTTT.